This T cell receptor beta chain was captured by sequencing in a study of blood T cell repertoires in COVID-19. TCRdb's copy holds only in-frame clones and misses some; the assay was immunoSEQ multiplex PCR. The profile shows around 330,000 clones, around 84% of them singletons. The V end lost 1 base, the J end lost 7 bases, and 10 bases lay between the germline ends. Germline V gene sequence: CDR1 GTSNPN, CDR2 SVGIG (reference sequence). The CDR3 runs to 13 residues. Sequencing was done on a sample of PBMCs or T cells enriched from blood (not recorded which). The chain joins TRBV30 to TRBJ1-4, with D possibly TRBD1 on 5 matching bases. This sequence was found in a young woman who had been exposed to COVID-19. This CDR3 is CAWSGADSEKLFF. DNA for the CDR3: TGTGCCTGGAGTGGGGCAGACAGTGAAAAACTGTTTTTT.